The subject of this entry is one T cell receptor beta chain. Its antigen is currently unknown. This entry comes from a study of siplizumab effects on memory and regulatory T cells. Each sample had around 99,000 TCR templates assayed. The method was immunoSEQ multiplex PCR; TCRdb's version includes in-frame clones alone and lacks a portion of them. The table shows over 100,000 clones, with about 92% occurring only once. Trimming pared 4 bases from V and 7 bases from J, leaving 8 bases between. The CDR3 is 12 amino acids. Germline V gene lookup returns CDR1 MNHEY and CDR2 SMNVEV (reference sequence). Study-wide results and caveats: Suppressive capability of dividing Tregs from siplizumab cultures went unverified. Siplizumab brought about a significant reduction in alloreactive sequences traceable to unstimulated CD4+ memory cells.

The sequencing input was Tregs sorted from blood. This chain connects TRBV27 to TRBJ2-1; no definite D call. The receptor was isolated from a human donor in good health. The CDR3 nucleotides are TGTGCCAGCAGTTATCTTGGTAATGAGCAGTTCTTC. Translating it yields CASSYLGNEQFF.